These 19 T cell receptor beta chains were sequenced from one sample in a study of blood T cell repertoires in COVID-19. The method was immunoSEQ multiplex PCR; TCRdb's version includes in-frame clones alone and lacks a portion of them. The table records some 48,000 clones, 84% of them present only once. The sequenced sample was peripheral blood. These receptors all come from a human donor in a cohort sampled during active COVID-19.

The rearrangement links TRBV5-1 to TRBJ2-1, with D perhaps matching TRBD2 (5 bases). V shed 4 bases and J shed 2 bases, with 13 bases lying between them. Germline V CDR1 and CDR2: SGHRS, YFSETQ. The CDR3 contains 15 residues. The DNA of the CDR3 is TGCGCCAGCAGCCTCGGCGGGTTCACCTACAATGAGCAGTTCTTC. It encodes CASSLGGFTYNEQFF.

This clone was picked up one time. The chain has TRBV7-9 and TRBJ1-1, with 8 bases that match TRBD1. J gave up 11 bases and V 1 base, and 12 bases lay outside the gene matches. Germline V gives CDR1 SEHNR, CDR2 FQNEAQ (reference sequence). This CDR3 is 15 amino acids long. CDR3 amino acids: CASSLEVDRDPWAFF. Written as DNA, the CDR3 is TGTGCCAGCAGCTTAGAGGTGGACAGGGACCCTTGGGCTTTCTTT.

The table lists this clone with a count of one. The chain is built from TRBV24-1 and TRBJ2-1, with 10 bases that match TRBD2. The V gene's germline CDR1 is KGHDR and CDR2 SFDVKD. The CDR3 sequence is 15 residues long. V gave up 9 bases and J gave up 6 bases; unmatched junction bases: 10. In DNA, the CDR3 is TGTGCCACCGGACCTAGCGGGAGTTTGGGCAATGAGCAGTTCTTC. The encoded protein is CATGPSGSLGNEQFF.

This chain connects TRBV7-2 to TRBJ2-1, with TRBD2 matching 7 bases. The CDR3 consists of 14 residues. Germline values: CDR1 SGHTA, CDR2 FQGNSA. J lost 10 bases, V lost 4 bases, and 10 bases had no gene match. CDR3 nucleotides: TGTGCCAGCAGCTCCGACTCCGCGGGAGTGGAGCAGTTCTTC. This translates into CASSSDSAGVEQFF.

The J gene is TRBJ2-3, the V gene TRBV4-2; TRBD2 agrees at 8 bases. V lost 1 base and J lost 4; bases outside the gene matches: 13. Germline loops: CDR1 LGHNA, CDR2 YNFKEQ. The CDR3 sequence is 18 residues long. The CDR3 is CASSQGTAGEVFPDTQYF. The CDR3, as DNA: TGTGCCAGCAGCCAAGGAACAGCGGGAGAGGTGTTTCCAGATACGCAGTATTTT.

This chain uses TRBV18 with TRBJ1-1; D may be TRBD1 (6 bases). This CDR3 is built from 16 residues. V gave up 5 bases and J gave up 0 bases, with 16 bases separating them. Per germline, CDR1 KGHSH and CDR2 LQKENI. The CDR3 DNA reads as TGTGCCAGCTCATCAAGGACAGTCTCACTGAACACTGAAGCTTTCTTT. This codes for CASSSRTVSLNTEAFF.

J is TRBJ1-1 and V is TRBV3-1 (or the pseudogene TRBV3-2), with 10 positions matching TRBD1. The trim removed 5 bases at V and 5 bases at J, leaving 8 bases unmatched. The CDR3 spans 15 residues. In germline, CDR1 is LGHDT, CDR2 YNNKEL (reference sequence). CDR3 protein: CASSSFGQGGTEAFF. The DNA for the CDR3 is TGTGCCAGCAGCTCGTTCGGACAGGGGGGAACTGAAGCTTTCTTT.

The V call is TRBV29-1, the J call TRBJ2-7; possible D gene TRBD2, 6 bases. V was shortened by 4 bases and J by 2 bases, with 9 bases between the two germline ends. The CDR3 extends over 12 amino acids. Germline V CDR1 and CDR2: SQVTM, ANQGSEA. The CDR3 DNA reads TGCAGCGTTGTCAGCGGGCCCTACGAGCAGTACTTC. Amino acid sequence: CSVVSGPYEQYF.

This clone was found once. The chain links TRBV27 to TRBJ1-2; maybe TRBD1 (5 bases). CDR3 length equals 13 residues. In germline, CDR1 is MNHEY, CDR2 SMNVEV (reference sequence). Trimming took off 6 bases at V and 4 bases at J, with 12 bases between the two ends. CDR3 residues: CASSISGGYGYTF. As DNA, the CDR3 is TGTGCCAGCAGCATCTCGGGGGGCTATGGCTACACCTTC.

The rearrangement links TRBV5-1 to TRBJ2-1, with D perhaps TRBD1 (5 bases). Germline assignment: CDR1 SGHRS and CDR2 YFSETQ. The CDR3 length is 17 residues. V was pared by 2 bases and J by 7 bases, with 22 bases between. The CDR3: CASSLELSGRAANEQFF. The CDR3 nucleotides read TGCGCCAGCAGCTTAGAGTTGTCGGGCAGGGCGGCGAATGAGCAGTTCTTC. Full variable domain (missing parts from reference TRBV5-1 and TRBJ2-1): KAGVTQTPRYLIKTRGQQVTLSCSPISGHRSVSWYQQTPGQGLQFLFEYFSETQRNKGNFPGRFSGRQFSNSRSEMNVSTLELGDSALYLCASSLELSGRAANEQFFGPGTRLTVL.

V usage is TRBV6-5 and J usage is TRBJ1-2, with 8 bases lining up with TRBD1. This CDR3 comprises 13 residues. Germline V gene lookup returns CDR1 MNHEY and CDR2 SVGAGI. The V segment lost 6 bases and the J segment 7 bases; nucleotides outside the gene matches: 7. Written as DNA, the CDR3 is TGTGCCAGCAGATTAAGGACAGGGCTTGGCTACACCTTC. Residues: CASRLRTGLGYTF.

V usage is TRBV21-1 and J usage is TRBJ2-7; TRBD1, as called in the table, went unchecked against the DNA. TRBV21-1 is assigned pseudogene status. CDR3 size: 14 residues. CDR3 sequence (DNA): TGTGCCAGCAGCCCTAGGACAGGGGGTCAAGAGCAGTACTTC. It translates to CASSPRTGGQEQYF.

J is TRBJ1-2 and V is TRBV5-4; 7 bases align to TRBD1. This CDR3 region has 13 residues. The germline V gene encodes CDR1 SGHNT and CDR2 YYREEE (reference sequence). J gave up 5 bases and V 4 bases, and 5 bases lay outside the gene matches. In nucleotides, the CDR3 is TGTGCCAGCAGCAGCACAGGGGATTATGGCTACACCTTC. Translated: CASSSTGDYGYTF. The variable domain in full, with the rest retrieved from reference TRBV5-4 and TRBJ1-2, is ETGVTQSPTHLIKTRGQQVTLRCSSQSGHNTVSWYQQALGQGPQFIFQYYREEENGRGNFPPRFSGLQFPNYSSELNVNALELDDSALYLCASSSTGDYGYTFGSGTRLTVV.

The chain has TRBV5-6 and TRBJ1-1; 7 positions match TRBD1. The CDR3 extends over 15 amino acids. In germline, CDR1 is SGHDT, CDR2 YYEEEE. J gave up 2 bases and V 4 bases, and 8 bases lay outside the gene matches. CDR3: CASSPQTGINTEAFF. CDR3 in DNA: TGTGCCAGCAGCCCCCAGACAGGGATTAACACTGAAGCTTTCTTT. Based on the CDR3 plus reference TRBV5-6 and TRBJ1-1, the full variable domain is DAGVTQSPTHLIKTRGQQVTLRCSPKSGHDTVSWYQQALGQGPQFIFQYYEEEERQRGNFPDRFSGHQFPNYSSELNVNALLLGDSALYLCASSPQTGINTEAFFGQGTRLTVV.

The CDR3 DNA is TGTGCCAGTGGGGACAGGGGGAATTCACCCCTCCACTTT. Its protein product is CASGDRGNSPLHF. V usage is TRBV19 and J usage is TRBJ1-6; 11 bases are a match to TRBD1. With 8 bases clipped from V and 7 bases from J, the junction kept 1 base outside the gene matches. This CDR3 spans 13 amino acids. CDR1 LNHDA and CDR2 SQIVND come from the germline V gene (reference sequence).

The chain employs TRBV30 and TRBJ1-2; TRBD1 agrees at 7 bases. The CDR3 spans 15 residues. CDR1 and CDR2 (germline): GTSNPN, SVGIG (reference sequence). With V trimmed by 1 base and J by 4 bases, 9 bases remained unmatched. CDR3 residues: CAWSAGGGRPYGYTF. The CDR3 DNA reads as TGTGCCTGGAGTGCCGGAGGGGGCAGACCCTATGGCTACACCTTC.

Turning to this clone: An end of the junction does not agree with germline; a read error may underlie this. The rearrangement links TRBV23-1 to TRBJ2-7; tentative D call: TRBD1 (6 bases). TRBV23-1 carries the ORF label, with uncertain function. CDR3 length: 15 residues. The CDR3 DNA follows: TGCGCCAGCAGTCAACGAAACAGGGTTCCTCTCTCTGGGCCTTTC. This codes for CASSQRNRVPLSGPF.

The chain recombines TRBV2 with TRBJ1-5; weak D call: TRBD1 (5 bases). Trimming stripped 4 bases from V and 7 bases from J, with 11 bases between. CDR1 and CDR2 from the germline V gene are SNHLY and FYNNEI. This CDR3 is 13 amino acids long. In DNA, the CDR3 is TGTGCCAGCAGTGTCCACAGGAACCAGCCCCAGCATTTT. Its translation is CASSVHRNQPQHF.

The genes are TRBV11-3 and TRBJ2-2; no clear D gene. This CDR3 is 13 amino acids long. Germline values: CDR1 SGHNT, CDR2 YENEEA. V was cut by 1 base and J by 4 bases, with 4 bases left in between. CDR3 sequence reads: CASSLVFTGELFF. CDR3 nucleotides: TGTGCCAGCAGCTTAGTCTTCACCGGGGAGCTGTTTTTT.